This T cell receptor beta chain was sequenced during a study of cytomegalovirus exposure and HLA in healthy donors. The study's findings and limits: With later analysis, a missense DCLRE1C variant became linked to TCR beta V- and J-gene trimming. The dataset shows that most TCR sequences were rare, while some public TCRs occurred in many donors.

About this clone itself: Its antigen is not known.

In the PCR, 60 Vbeta and 13 Jbeta primers were used. Sequencing used immunoSEQ multiplex PCR; TCRdb keeps in-frame clones, though not all of them. Among around 190,000 clones listed, 75% to 90% were seen once. Sequencing was carried out using PBMCs. This sequence was found in a woman aged 25 to 39 in good health and CMV-seronegative.

The DNA for the CDR3 is TGTGCCAGCTCACCTACCCGGGGGTCCAACACTGAAGCTTTCTTT. It codes for CASSPTRGSNTEAFF. V is TRBV18 and J is TRBJ1-1, with D perhaps TRBD1 (5 bases). V lost 3 bases to trimming and J lost 2 bases, with 13 bases between them. The CDR3 totals 15 residues. CDR1 and CDR2 (germline): KGHSH, LQKENI.